This T cell receptor beta chain was retrieved from a study of T-cell reconstitution after alpha-beta-depleted transplantation in children. At least ten counts were recorded for this clonotype. During its preparation, the TCRbeta library received unique molecular identifiers. TCRdb used MiXCR to reprocess the PCR reads, holding one entry per CDR3 protein. The table includes some 240,000 distinct CDR3 sequences, over 9.5% detected once. This CDR3 comprises 13 residues. V lost 0 bases and J lost 4, with 8 bases in between. Germline V gene data show CDR1 as DFQATT and CDR2 as SNEGSKA (reference sequence).

V is TRBV20-1 and J is TRBJ2-3; D is unresolved. This clonotype was obtained from a human donor who donated a stem cell graft to a child with SCID. The sequencing here drew on PBMCs from the stem cell graft donor, taken from the stem cell graft. The CDR3 DNA follows: TGCAGTGCTAGAGATAACCCGGCAGATACGCAGTATTTT. Translating it yields CSARDNPADTQYF.